Below are 26 T cell receptor beta chains sequenced from a single sample in a study of CD8 T cells in Susac syndrome. An input of about 0.5 to 1 ug of RNA was subjected to reverse transcription using random hexamers. MiXCR, run by TCRdb on the immunoSEQ multiplex PCR reads, gives a single entry per CDR3 protein. In the table there are 110,000 or so distinct CDR3 sequences, 90% to 95% of which are singletons. Material: CD4+ T cells from PBMCs. Every receptor here comes from a human donor with multiple sclerosis.

This sequence joins TRBV6-4 and TRBJ2-7; 7 bases are shared with TRBD1. Per germline, CDR1 MRHNA and CDR2 SNTAGT. V lost 3 bases to trimming and J lost 2 bases; unmatched junction nucleotides: 1. CDR3 length: 13 residues. The CDR3 region has the DNA TGTGCCAGCAGTGAGGACAGGCCCTACGAGCAGTACTTC. It encodes CASSEDRPYEQYF.

The chain combines TRBV29-1 with TRBJ1-1, with no clear D. V was clipped by 3 bases and J by 4 bases, with 9 bases between them. CDR3 length: 12 amino acids. Germline lookup yields CDR1 SQVTM and CDR2 ANQGSEA. CDR3 DNA sequence: TGCAGCGTTGAGGTCCTGGTCACTGAAGCTTTCTTT. Translating gives CSVEVLVTEAFF.

This chain connects TRBV12-3 or TRBV12-4 to TRBJ2-1; TRBD2 is a possible D gene (5 bases). Trimming removed 8 bases at V and 0 bases at J, with 14 bases between. The CDR3 runs to 15 residues. CDR3: CASGRVQSSYNEQFF. CDR3 in DNA: TGTGCCAGCGGGCGGGTCCAAAGCTCCTACAATGAGCAGTTCTTC.

V usage is TRBV9 and J usage is TRBJ1-5; D possibly corresponds to TRBD1 (5 bases). CDR3 length equals 16 residues. Germline V CDR1 and CDR2: SGDLS, YYNGEE. V lost 4 bases and J lost 2, with 16 bases in between. In nucleotides, the CDR3 is TGTGCCAGCAGCCCCCGGGGAGGGGAGGGCAATCAGCCCCAGCATTTT. This codes for CASSPRGGEGNQPQHF.

V usage is TRBV19 and J usage is TRBJ1-2, with TRBD1 matching 7 bases. Germline V CDR1 and CDR2: LNHDA, SQIVND (reference sequence). The junction had 4 bases not matched to a gene; V was cut back by 6 bases and J by 0 bases. CDR3 length: 14 amino acids. The CDR3 loop is CASRRQGTNYGYTF. The CDR3 region has the DNA TGTGCCAGTAGGAGACAGGGTACTAACTATGGCTACACCTTC.

The V call is TRBV4-3, the J call TRBJ1-3; D not resolved. The length of the CDR3 is 14 residues. Germline V CDR1 and CDR2: LGHNA, YSLEER. The ends were cut back, 0 bases at V and 3 bases at J, with 6 bases in the middle. The CDR3 is CASSQEERGNTIYF. The CDR3 region has the DNA TGCGCCAGCAGCCAAGAGGAGCGTGGAAACACCATATATTTT.

V is TRBV30 and J is TRBJ1-5, with 10 nucleotides matching TRBD1. The CDR3 sequence is 14 residues long. Germline V gene lookup returns CDR1 GTSNPN and CDR2 SVGIG (reference sequence). With V trimmed by 0 bases and J by 10 bases, 6 bases remained unmatched. CDR3 coding DNA: TGTGCCTGGAGTGTAGGGACAGGGGCCAAACCCCAGCATTTT. Protein: CAWSVGTGAKPQHF.

About this clonotype: The junction departs from germline at one end; a sequencing error may be responsible. This chain connects TRBV28 to TRBJ2-7, with 9 bases fitting TRBD1. The CDR3 extends over 12 amino acids. The germline gives CDR1 MDHEN, CDR2 SYDVKM. The CDR3 DNA is TGTGCCAGCAGTCGATCCGGGACAGGGTGGAACTTC. Its protein product is CASSRSGTGWNF.

The chain couples TRBV7-2 to TRBJ1-6, with a possible D match to TRBD1 (6 bases). CDR3 length: 13 amino acids. Germline CDR1 is SGHTA and CDR2 is FQGNSA. Trimming removed 4 bases at V and 7 bases at J, with 8 bases between. CDR3 loop: CASSSDRNSPLHF. The CDR3 nucleotides read TGTGCCAGCAGCTCGGACAGAAATTCACCCCTCCACTTT. Complete variable domain (other parts from reference TRBV7-2 and TRBJ1-6): GAGVSQSPSNKVTEKGKDVELRCDPISGHTALYWYRQSLGQGLEFLIYFQGNSAPDKSGLPSDRFSAERTGGSVSTLTIQRTQQEDSAVYLCASSSDRNSPLHFGNGTRLTVT.

This sequence joins TRBV3-1 and TRBJ2-7; the D is unclear. The CDR3 covers 14 residues. V was clipped by 1 base and J by 0 bases, with 7 bases between them. Germline CDR1 and CDR2: LGHDT and YNNKEL (reference sequence). CDR3 residues: CASSQARSSYEQYF. For the CDR3, the DNA is TGTGCCAGCAGCCAAGCCAGGTCCTCCTACGAGCAGTACTTC.

Written as DNA, the CDR3 is TGTGCCATCAGTGAGTATGGGACAGGGAGTAACAATCAGCCCCAGCATTTT. It specifies CAISEYGTGSNNQPQHF. This chain joins TRBV10-3 and TRBJ1-5; 9 bases fit TRBD1. This CDR3 is 17 amino acids long. CDR1 ENHRY and CDR2 SYGVKD come from the germline V gene. Unmatched junction bases numbered 7, after V lost 1 base and J lost 3 bases.

V and J are TRBV5-1 and TRBJ1-5; the match to TRBD1 covers 8 bases. Germline V gene data show CDR1 as SGHRS and CDR2 as YFSETQ. The CDR3 length is 15 residues. Trimming took 1 base from V and 7 from J; bases not matched to a gene: 7. CDR3 nucleotide sequence: TGCGCCAGCAGCTTGTTAGGACAGGGATTCCAGCCCCAGCATTTT. Its protein product is CASSLLGQGFQPQHF.

This clonotype was found once. V is TRBV6-6 and J is TRBJ2-7; TRBD1 aligns across 7 bases. The CDR3 extends over 14 amino acids. The germline V gene encodes CDR1 MNHNY and CDR2 SVGAGI (reference sequence). V lost 6 bases to trimming and J lost 1 base; unmatched junction nucleotides: 6. The CDR3 loop is CASSPGGPSYEQYF. The CDR3 region has the DNA TGTGCCAGCAGCCCAGGGGGACCTTCCTACGAGCAGTACTTC.

As DNA, the CDR3 is TGCGCCAGCAGCTTTTTGAAAGGGACGGAAGAGACCCAGTACTTC. Protein product: CASSFLKGTEETQYF. This chain joins TRBV5-1 and TRBJ2-5; perhaps D is TRBD1 or TRBD2 (5 bases each). Germline V gives CDR1 SGHRS, CDR2 YFSETQ. The V end was cut by 2 bases, the J end by 3 bases, with 14 bases between. The CDR3 covers 15 residues. The full variable domain, completed using reference TRBV5-1 and TRBJ2-5, is KAGVTQTPRYLIKTRGQQVTLSCSPISGHRSVSWYQQTPGQGLQFLFEYFSETQRNKGNFPGRFSGRQFSNSRSEMNVSTLELGDSALYLCASSFLKGTEETQYFGPGTRLLVL.

This chain joins TRBV12-3 or TRBV12-4 and TRBJ2-7; D is perhaps TRBD2 (6 bases). The CDR3 contains 16 residues. Between the trimmed V and J ends, which lost 4 bases and 3 bases, there was a span of 19 bases. The CDR3, as DNA: TGTGCCAGCAGTTCCCCCGGGGGACTGGTCGGCTACGAGCAGTACTTC. This encodes CASSSPGGLVGYEQYF.

The chain carries TRBV11-2 and TRBJ2-2, with 8 bases aligning to TRBD2. Germline V gene sequence: CDR1 SGHAT, CDR2 FQNNGV. Trimming removed 6 bases from V and 0 bases from J; junction bases left unmatched: 9. The CDR3 sequence is 17 residues long. The CDR3 DNA sequence: TGTGCCAGCAGTTATACGGGAGGGGCTCCGAACACCGGGGAGCTGTTTTTT. This sequence encodes CASSYTGGAPNTGELFF.

V gene TRBV27 combines with J gene TRBJ2-3; D is tentatively TRBD1 or TRBD2 (5 bases each). The CDR3 runs 15 residues. The ends were cut back, 3 bases at V and 4 bases at J, with 14 bases in the middle. The germline gives CDR1 MNHEY, CDR2 SMNVEV (reference sequence). The DNA of the CDR3 is TGTGCCAGCAGTTTGAGGGAGACGGGACCAGATACGCAGTATTTT. Amino acid sequence: CASSLRETGPDTQYF.

J is TRBJ1-1 and V is TRBV6-2 or TRBV6-3; TRBD1 is a possible D gene (6 bases). V was shortened by 9 bases and J by 0 bases, with 14 bases between the two germline ends. The germline CDR1 and CDR2 sequences are MNHEY and SVGEGT. This CDR3 comprises 14 residues. This CDR3 reads CASRTTGLNTEAFF. For the CDR3, the DNA is TGTGCCAGTAGAACGACAGGATTGAACACTGAAGCTTTCTTT.

The chain employs TRBV12-3 or TRBV12-4 and TRBJ2-5, with 8 nucleotides matching TRBD1. V lost 5 bases to trimming and J lost 4 bases; unmatched junction nucleotides: 6. The CDR3 has 14 amino acids. CDR3 sequence: CASSQGALRETQYF. The CDR3 nucleotides read TGTGCCAGCAGTCAGGGGGCCCTAAGAGAGACCCAGTACTTC.

J is TRBJ2-5 and V is TRBV3-1, with TRBD2 identical over 8 bases. CDR1 LGHDT and CDR2 YNNKEL come from the germline V gene (reference sequence). The V gene end was trimmed by 5 bases and the J gene end by 4 bases; junction bases not matched to a gene: 9. This CDR3 has 15 amino acids. CDR3 residues: CASSFSSGGRETQYF. The CDR3, as DNA: TGTGCCAGCAGCTTTTCCAGCGGGGGAAGAGAGACCCAGTACTTC.

This chain links TRBV5-1 with TRBJ2-1, with D perhaps matching TRBD1 (6 bases). Germline-derived CDR1 and CDR2 are SGHRS and YFSETQ. V shed 4 bases and J shed 0 bases, with 11 bases lying between them. This CDR3 comprises 15 residues. The CDR3 DNA reads as TGCGCCAGCAGCGCCGGACAGAGCTCCTACAATGAGCAGTTCTTC. It is translated as CASSAGQSSYNEQFF.

For the CDR3, the DNA is TGTGCCAGCAGTGAATCAGGCTACGAGCAGTACTTC. Protein product: CASSESGYEQYF. The chain couples TRBV2 to TRBJ2-7; D is unresolved. Germline CDR1 and CDR2: SNHLY and FYNNEI. The CDR3 totals 12 residues. V lost 2 bases, J lost 3 bases, and 5 bases lay in between.

This clonotype was seen just once. V is TRBV6-6 and J is TRBJ1-5, with TRBD1 identical over 9 bases. CDR3 size: 16 residues. V lost 5 bases and J lost 3; bases outside the gene matches: 8. Germline values: CDR1 MNHNY, CDR2 SVGAGI (reference sequence). In DNA form, the CDR3 reads TGTGCCAGCAGTCCCGGGACAGGGAAGTTCAATCAGCCCCAGCATTTT. Amino acid sequence: CASSPGTGKFNQPQHF.

This rearrangement joins TRBV27 to TRBJ2-5, with 7 bases fitting TRBD1. The CDR3 extends over 15 amino acids. J gave up 3 bases and V 4 bases, and 8 bases lay outside the gene matches. Germline CDR1 and CDR2: MNHEY and SMNVEV (reference sequence). The CDR3 sequence: CASSSIPGQKETQYF. The CDR3 bases are TGTGCCAGCAGTTCGATACCGGGACAGAAAGAGACCCAGTACTTC.

The chain recombines TRBV3-1 with TRBJ1-1; D not certain. Germline V gene lookup returns CDR1 LGHDT and CDR2 YNNKEL (reference sequence). This CDR3 is 14 amino acids long. Trimming left V 1 base short and J 0 bases short, with 6 bases between. In DNA, the CDR3 is TGTGCCAGCAGCCAAGGGGTATTGAACACTGAAGCTTTCTTT. It codes for CASSQGVLNTEAFF.

The V gene is TRBV9, the J gene TRBJ1-1, with 9 positions matching TRBD1. Germline V lookup: CDR1 SGDLS, CDR2 YYNGEE. CDR3 length: 14 residues. Unmatched junction bases numbered 7, after V lost 4 bases and J lost 6 bases. CDR3 DNA sequence: TGTGCCAGCAGCCCCACAGGGGGCGCGGCTGAAGCTTTCTTT. Translated, it gives CASSPTGGAAEAFF.